Reported below is one T cell receptor beta chain. The antigen is undetermined. Between the trimmed V and J ends, which lost 6 bases and 11 bases, there was a span of 22 bases. Germline V gene sequence: CDR1 MNHNY, CDR2 SVGAGI (reference sequence). The CDR3 has 14 residues. The data derive from a study of T cell responses to AZD1222 COVID-19 vaccine. Study-wide results and limits: Repertoire sampling was restricted to post-peak T cell response timepoints. Donors were mostly white British, more females; clonal diversity possibly underestimated.

Profiled with immunoSEQ multiplex PCR; TCRdb holds only in-frame clones, not every one. Among about 160,000 clones listed, 92% were seen once. The sequence was collected from an adult in good health. The V and J genes are TRBV6-6 and TRBJ1-1; perhaps TRBD1 as D (6 bases). The sequencing here drew on peripheral blood, taken on day 0 of MenACWY control vaccination. CDR3 residues: CASSAQGVLASAFF. The CDR3 coding sequence is TGTGCCAGCAGCGCACAGGGCGTTCTCGCAAGTGCTTTCTTT.